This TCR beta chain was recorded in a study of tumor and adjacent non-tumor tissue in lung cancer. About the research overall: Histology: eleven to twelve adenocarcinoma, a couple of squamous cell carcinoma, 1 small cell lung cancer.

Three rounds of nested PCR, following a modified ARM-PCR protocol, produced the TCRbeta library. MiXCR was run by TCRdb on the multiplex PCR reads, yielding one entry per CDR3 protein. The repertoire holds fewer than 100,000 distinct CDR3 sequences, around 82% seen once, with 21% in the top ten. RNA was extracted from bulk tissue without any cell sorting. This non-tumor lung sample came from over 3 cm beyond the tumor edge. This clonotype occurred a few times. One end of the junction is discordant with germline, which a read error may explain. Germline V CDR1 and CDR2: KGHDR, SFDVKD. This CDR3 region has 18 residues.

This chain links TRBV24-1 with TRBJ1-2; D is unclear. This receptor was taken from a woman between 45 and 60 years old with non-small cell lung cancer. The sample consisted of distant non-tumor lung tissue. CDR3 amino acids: CATRDFRCPGSDNYGYTF. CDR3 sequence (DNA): TGTGCCACCCGTGATTTTCGTTGTCCGGGATCGGACAACTATGGCTACACCTTC.